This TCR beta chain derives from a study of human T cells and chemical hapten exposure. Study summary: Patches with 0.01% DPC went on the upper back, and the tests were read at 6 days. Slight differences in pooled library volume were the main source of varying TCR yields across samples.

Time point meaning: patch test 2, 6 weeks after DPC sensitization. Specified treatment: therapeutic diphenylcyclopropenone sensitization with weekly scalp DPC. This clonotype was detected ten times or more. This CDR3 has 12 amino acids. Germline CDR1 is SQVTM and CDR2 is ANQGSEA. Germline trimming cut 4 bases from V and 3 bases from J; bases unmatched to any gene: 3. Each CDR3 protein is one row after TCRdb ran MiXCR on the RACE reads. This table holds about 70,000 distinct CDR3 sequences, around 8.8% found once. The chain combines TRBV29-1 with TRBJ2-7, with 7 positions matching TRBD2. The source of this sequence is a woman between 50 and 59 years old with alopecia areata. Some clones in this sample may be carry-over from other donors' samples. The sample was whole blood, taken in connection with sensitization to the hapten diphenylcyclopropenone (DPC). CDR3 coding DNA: TGCAGCGTTGGGGAGGGCTACTACGAGCAGTACTTC. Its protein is CSVGEGYYEQYF.